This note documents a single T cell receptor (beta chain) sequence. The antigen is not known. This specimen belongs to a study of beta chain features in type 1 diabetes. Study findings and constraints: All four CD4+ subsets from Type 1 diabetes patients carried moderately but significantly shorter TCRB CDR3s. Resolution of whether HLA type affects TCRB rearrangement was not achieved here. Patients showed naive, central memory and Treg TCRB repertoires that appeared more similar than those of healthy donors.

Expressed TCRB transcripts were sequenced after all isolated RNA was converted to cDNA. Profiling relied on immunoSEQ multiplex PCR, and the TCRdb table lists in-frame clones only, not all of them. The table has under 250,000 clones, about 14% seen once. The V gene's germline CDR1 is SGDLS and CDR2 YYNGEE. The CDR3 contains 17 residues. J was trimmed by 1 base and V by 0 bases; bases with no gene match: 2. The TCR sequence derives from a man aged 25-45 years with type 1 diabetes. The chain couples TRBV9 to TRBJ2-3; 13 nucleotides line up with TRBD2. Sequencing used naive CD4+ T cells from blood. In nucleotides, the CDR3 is TGTGCCAGCAGCGTAGGACTAGCGGGAGGCCGCACAGATACGCAGTATTTT. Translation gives CASSVGLAGGRTDTQYF.